This T cell receptor (beta chain) was found in a study of cytomegalovirus exposure and HLA in healthy donors. Study background: Unique TCR beta sequences numbering about 100 million came from around 180 million T cells in an earlier analysis.

The primer mix had 60 Vbeta and 13 Jbeta primers. The repertoire was sequenced with immunoSEQ multiplex PCR; TCRdb's copy has only in-frame clones and lacks some. The sample comprises some 220,000 clones, more than 70% of which are singletons, and approximately 0.49% rests with the top ten. CDR1 is SQVTM and CDR2 is ANQGSEA in the germline V gene. This CDR3 comprises 14 residues. V gave up 6 bases and J gave up 3 bases, with 17 bases separating them. As concerns this clone: Its antigen is not identified.

Study outcomes and limitations: In an earlier analysis, about 90% or about 30%: the productive usage of most TCR beta V segments.

This chain links TRBV29-1 with TRBJ1-1, with TRBD1 as a possible D gene (6 bases). This clonotype originated in a boy aged 10-17 years in good health and CMV-seronegative. The sequenced material came from PBMCs. The CDR3 loop is CSVPRGAGDTEAFF. The CDR3 DNA follows: TGCAGCGTCCCTCGGGGGGCGGGGGACACTGAAGCTTTCTTT.